Detailed here is one TCR beta chain. CDR1 SGHAT and CDR2 FQNNGV come from the germline V gene. The CDR3 totals 14 residues. V lost 5 bases to trimming and J lost 2 bases; unmatched junction nucleotides: 4. The entry originates in a study of blood T cell repertoires in COVID-19. As for the study in general: Samples of COVID-19 (acute and convalescent) were obtained from the United States, Italy and Spain.

Only in-frame clones appear in the TCRdb table, and some are missing; sequencing was by immunoSEQ multiplex PCR. The table lists about 130,000 clones, roughly 91% of them singletons. This sequence joins TRBV11-2 and TRBJ2-3; TRBD1 matches 7 bases. This clonotype was obtained from a man aged 60-69 years with COVID-19, enrolled during active disease. Sequenced: peripheral blood. This chain's CDR3 is CASSRDRHTDTQYF. In DNA form, the CDR3 reads TGTGCCAGCAGCCGGGACAGACACACAGATACGCAGTATTTT.